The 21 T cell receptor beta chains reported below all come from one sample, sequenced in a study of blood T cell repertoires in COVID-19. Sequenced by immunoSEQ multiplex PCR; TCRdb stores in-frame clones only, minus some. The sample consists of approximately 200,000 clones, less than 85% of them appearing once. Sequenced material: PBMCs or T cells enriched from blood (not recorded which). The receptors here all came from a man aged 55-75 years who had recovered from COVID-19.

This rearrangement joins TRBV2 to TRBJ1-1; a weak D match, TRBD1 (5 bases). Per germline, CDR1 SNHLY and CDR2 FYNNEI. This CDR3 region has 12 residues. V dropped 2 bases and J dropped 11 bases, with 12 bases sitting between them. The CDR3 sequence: CASSESWQGAFF. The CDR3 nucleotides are TGTGCCAGCAGTGAATCTTGGCAGGGCGCTTTCTTT.

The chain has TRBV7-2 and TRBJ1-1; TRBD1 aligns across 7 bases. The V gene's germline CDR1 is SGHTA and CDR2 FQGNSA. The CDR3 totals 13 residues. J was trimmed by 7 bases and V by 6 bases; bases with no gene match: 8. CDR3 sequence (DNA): TGTGCCAGCAGGCATACCGGGACAGATGAAGCTTTCTTT. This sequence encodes CASRHTGTDEAFF.

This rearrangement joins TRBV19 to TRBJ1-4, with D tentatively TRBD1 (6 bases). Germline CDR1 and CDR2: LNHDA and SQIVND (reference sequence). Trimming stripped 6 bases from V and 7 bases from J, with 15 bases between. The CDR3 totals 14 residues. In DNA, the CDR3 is TGTGCCAGTAGAAAACAGGGTGTGAGTGAAAAACTGTTTTTT. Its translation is CASRKQGVSEKLFF.

The CDR3 here is CASSRTGTGVNEQYF. CDR3 sequence (DNA): TGTGCCAGCAGCCGTACCGGGACAGGGGTTAACGAGCAGTACTTC. The chain links TRBV5-5 to TRBJ2-7, with 10 bases that match TRBD1. The CDR3 covers 15 residues. With V trimmed by 4 bases and J by 5 bases, 9 bases remained unmatched. Germline V gene sequence: CDR1 SGHKS, CDR2 YYEKEE (reference sequence).

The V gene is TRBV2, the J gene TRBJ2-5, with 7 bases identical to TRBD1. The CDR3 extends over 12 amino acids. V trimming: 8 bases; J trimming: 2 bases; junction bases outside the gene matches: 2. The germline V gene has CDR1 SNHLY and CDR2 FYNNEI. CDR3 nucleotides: TGTGCCAGCTACAGGGGACAAGAGACCCAGTACTTC. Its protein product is CASYRGQETQYF.

The CDR3 sequence: CASTTGTGNTEAFF. Here the CDR3 DNA reads TGTGCCAGTACTACCGGGACAGGGAACACTGAAGCTTTCTTT. This chain links TRBV19 with TRBJ1-1, with 8 bases fitting TRBD1. The V gene's germline CDR1 is LNHDA and CDR2 SQIVND (reference sequence). The CDR3 contains 14 residues. V dropped 7 bases and J dropped 1; count of bases not matched to a gene: 5.

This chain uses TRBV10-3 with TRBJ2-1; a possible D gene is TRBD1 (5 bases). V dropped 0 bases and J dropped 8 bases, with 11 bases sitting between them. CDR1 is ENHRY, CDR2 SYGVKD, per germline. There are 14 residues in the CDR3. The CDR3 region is CAISESAGFDEQFF. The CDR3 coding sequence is TGTGCCATCAGTGAGTCAGCAGGGTTCGATGAGCAGTTCTTC.

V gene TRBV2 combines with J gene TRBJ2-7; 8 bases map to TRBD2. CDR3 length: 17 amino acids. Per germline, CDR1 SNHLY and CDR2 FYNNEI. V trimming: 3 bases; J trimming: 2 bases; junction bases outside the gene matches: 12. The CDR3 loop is CASSDSPPGGFPYEQYF. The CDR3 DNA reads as TGTGCCAGCAGTGACTCCCCTCCGGGGGGGTTTCCCTACGAGCAGTACTTC.

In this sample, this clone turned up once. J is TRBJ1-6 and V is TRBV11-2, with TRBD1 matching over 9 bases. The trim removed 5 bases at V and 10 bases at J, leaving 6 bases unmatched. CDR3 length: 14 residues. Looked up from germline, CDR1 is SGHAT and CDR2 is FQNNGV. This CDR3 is CASSQTGGASPLHF. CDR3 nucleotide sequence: TGTGCCAGCAGCCAAACAGGGGGCGCGTCACCCCTCCACTTT.

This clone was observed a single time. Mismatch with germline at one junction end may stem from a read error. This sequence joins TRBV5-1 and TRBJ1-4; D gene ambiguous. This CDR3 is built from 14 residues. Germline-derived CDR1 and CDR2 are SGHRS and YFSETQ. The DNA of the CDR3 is TGCACCAGCAGCTTGGACGGGGCTAATGAAAAACTGTTTTTT. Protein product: CTSSLDGANEKLFF.

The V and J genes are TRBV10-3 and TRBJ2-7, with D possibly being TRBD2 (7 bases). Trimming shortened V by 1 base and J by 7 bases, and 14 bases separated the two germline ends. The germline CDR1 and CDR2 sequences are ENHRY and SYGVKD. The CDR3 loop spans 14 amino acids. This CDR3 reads CAISELGGAGEQYF. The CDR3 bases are TGTGCCATCAGTGAGTTGGGGGGGGCAGGAGAGCAGTACTTC.

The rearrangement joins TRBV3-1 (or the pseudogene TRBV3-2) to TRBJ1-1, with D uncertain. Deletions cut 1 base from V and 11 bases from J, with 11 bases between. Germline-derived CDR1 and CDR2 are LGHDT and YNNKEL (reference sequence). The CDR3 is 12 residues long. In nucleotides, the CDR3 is TGTGCCAGCAGCCAAGGCGGATCCGGGGCTTTCTTT. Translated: CASSQGGSGAFF.

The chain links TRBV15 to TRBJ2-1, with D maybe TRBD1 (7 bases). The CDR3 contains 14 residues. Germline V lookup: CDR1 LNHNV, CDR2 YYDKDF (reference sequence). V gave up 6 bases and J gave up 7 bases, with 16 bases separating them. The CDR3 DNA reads TGTGCCACCAGTGGAGGGGGCGCGGTGAATGAGCAGTTCTTC. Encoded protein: CATSGGGAVNEQFF. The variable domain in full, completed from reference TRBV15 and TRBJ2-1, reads DAMVIQNPRYQVTQFGKPVTLSCSQTLNHNVMYWYQQKSSQAPKLLFHYYDKDFNNEADTPDNFQSRRPNTSFCFLDIRSPGLGDTAMYLCATSGGGAVNEQFFGPGTRLTVL.

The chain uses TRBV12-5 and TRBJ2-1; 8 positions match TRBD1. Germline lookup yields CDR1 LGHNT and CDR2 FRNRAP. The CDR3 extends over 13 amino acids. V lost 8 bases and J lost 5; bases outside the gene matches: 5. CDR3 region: CASRRTGNNEQFF. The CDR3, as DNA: TGTGCTAGTCGAAGGACAGGGAACAATGAGCAGTTCTTC. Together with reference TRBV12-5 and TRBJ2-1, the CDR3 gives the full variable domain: DARVTQTPRHKVTEMGQEVTMRCQPILGHNTVFWYRQTMMQGLELLAYFRNRAPLDDSGMPKDRFSAEMPDATLATLKIQPSEPRDSAVYFCASRRTGNNEQFFGPGTRLTVL.

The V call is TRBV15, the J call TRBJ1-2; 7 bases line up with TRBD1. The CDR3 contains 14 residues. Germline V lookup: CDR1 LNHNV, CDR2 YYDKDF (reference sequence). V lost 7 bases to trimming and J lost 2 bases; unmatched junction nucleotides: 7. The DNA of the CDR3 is TGTGCCACCAAAGGACCAGGGGGAAACTATGGCTACACCTTC. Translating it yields CATKGPGGNYGYTF.

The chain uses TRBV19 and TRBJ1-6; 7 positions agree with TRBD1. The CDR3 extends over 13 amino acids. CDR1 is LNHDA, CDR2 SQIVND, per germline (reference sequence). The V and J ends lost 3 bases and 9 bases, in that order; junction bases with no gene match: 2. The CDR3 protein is CASSIRQGSPLHF. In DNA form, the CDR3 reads TGTGCCAGTAGTATCCGACAGGGTTCACCCCTCCACTTT.

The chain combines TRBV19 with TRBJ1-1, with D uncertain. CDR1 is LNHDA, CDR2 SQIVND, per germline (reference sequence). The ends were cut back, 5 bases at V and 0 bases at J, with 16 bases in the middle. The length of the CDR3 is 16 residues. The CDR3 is CASSSSGREVNTEAFF. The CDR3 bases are TGTGCCAGTAGTTCGTCCGGGAGAGAGGTGAACACTGAAGCTTTCTTT.

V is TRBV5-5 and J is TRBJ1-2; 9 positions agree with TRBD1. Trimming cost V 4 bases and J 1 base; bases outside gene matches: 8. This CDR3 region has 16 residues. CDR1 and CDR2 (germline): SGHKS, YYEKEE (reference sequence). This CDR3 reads CASSILQGAYNYGYTF. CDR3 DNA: TGTGCCAGCAGCATCCTACAGGGGGCTTATAACTATGGCTACACCTTC.

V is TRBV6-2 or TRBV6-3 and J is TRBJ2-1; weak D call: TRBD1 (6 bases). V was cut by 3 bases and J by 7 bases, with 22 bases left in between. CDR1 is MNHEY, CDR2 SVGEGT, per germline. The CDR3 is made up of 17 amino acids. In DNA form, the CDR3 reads TGTGCCAGCAGTTATGAGATCGGACAGCCCGGGGTTAATGAGCAGTTCTTC. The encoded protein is CASSYEIGQPGVNEQFF.

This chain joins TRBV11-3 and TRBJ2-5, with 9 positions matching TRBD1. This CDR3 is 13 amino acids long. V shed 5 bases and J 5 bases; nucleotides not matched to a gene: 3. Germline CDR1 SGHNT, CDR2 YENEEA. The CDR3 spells CASSDRGKETQYF. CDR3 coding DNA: TGTGCCAGCAGCGACAGGGGGAAGGAGACCCAGTACTTC.

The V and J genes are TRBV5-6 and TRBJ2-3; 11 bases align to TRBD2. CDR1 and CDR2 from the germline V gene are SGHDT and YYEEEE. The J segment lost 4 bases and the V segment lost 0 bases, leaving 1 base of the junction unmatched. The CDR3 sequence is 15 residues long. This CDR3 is CASSLVAGGPDTQYF. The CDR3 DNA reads TGTGCCAGCAGCTTGGTAGCGGGGGGGCCAGATACGCAGTATTTT.